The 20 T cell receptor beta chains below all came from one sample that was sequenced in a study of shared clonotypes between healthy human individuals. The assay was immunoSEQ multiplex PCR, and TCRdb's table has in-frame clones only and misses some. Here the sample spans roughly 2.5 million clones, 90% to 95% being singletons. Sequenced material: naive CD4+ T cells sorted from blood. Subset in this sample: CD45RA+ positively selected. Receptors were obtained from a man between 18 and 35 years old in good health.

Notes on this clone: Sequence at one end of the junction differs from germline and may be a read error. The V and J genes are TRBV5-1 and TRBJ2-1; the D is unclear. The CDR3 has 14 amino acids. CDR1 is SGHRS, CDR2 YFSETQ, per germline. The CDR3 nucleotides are TGCGCCAGCACCTTGGGAAGGGTCAGCAATGAGCAGTTCTTC. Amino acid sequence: CASTLGRVSNEQFF.

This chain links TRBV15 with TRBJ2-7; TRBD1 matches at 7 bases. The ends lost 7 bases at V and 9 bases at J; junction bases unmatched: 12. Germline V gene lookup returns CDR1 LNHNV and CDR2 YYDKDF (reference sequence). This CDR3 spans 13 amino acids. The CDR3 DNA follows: TGTGCCACCACCTCTAGAGAGGGGGCACCGCAGTACTTC. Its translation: CATTSREGAPQYF. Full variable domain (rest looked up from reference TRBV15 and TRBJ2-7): DAMVIQNPRYQVTQFGKPVTLSCSQTLNHNVMYWYQQKSSQAPKLLFHYYDKDFNNEADTPDNFQSRRPNTSFCFLDIRSPGLGDTAMYLCATTSREGAPQYFGPGTRLTVT.

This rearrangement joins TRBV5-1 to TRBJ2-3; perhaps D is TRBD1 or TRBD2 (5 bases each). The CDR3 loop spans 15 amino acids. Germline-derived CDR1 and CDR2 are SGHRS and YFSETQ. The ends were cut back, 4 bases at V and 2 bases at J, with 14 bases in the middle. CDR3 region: CASSEMLGVTDTQYF. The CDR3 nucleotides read TGCGCCAGCAGCGAGATGTTGGGGGTCACAGATACGCAGTATTTT.

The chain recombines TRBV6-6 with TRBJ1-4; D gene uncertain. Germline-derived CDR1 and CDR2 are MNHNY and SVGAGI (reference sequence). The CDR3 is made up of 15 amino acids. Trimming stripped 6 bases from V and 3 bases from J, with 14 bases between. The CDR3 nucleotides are TGTGCCAGCAGGGACCGGCGTGGACCTAATGAAAAACTGTTTTTT. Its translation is CASRDRRGPNEKLFF.

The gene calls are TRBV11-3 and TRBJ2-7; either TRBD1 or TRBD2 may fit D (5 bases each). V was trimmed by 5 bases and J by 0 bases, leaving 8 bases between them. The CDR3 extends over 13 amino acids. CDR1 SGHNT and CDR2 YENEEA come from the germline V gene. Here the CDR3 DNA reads TGTGCCAGCAGCCTTGGGACCTCCTACGAGCAGTACTTC. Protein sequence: CASSLGTSYEQYF.

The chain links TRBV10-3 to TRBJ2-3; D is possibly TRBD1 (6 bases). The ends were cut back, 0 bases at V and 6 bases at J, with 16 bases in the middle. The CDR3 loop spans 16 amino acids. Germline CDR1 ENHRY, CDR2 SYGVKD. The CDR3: CAISESGARGPDTQYF. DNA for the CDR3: TGTGCCATCAGTGAGTCGGGGGCCAGAGGCCCCGATACGCAGTATTTT.

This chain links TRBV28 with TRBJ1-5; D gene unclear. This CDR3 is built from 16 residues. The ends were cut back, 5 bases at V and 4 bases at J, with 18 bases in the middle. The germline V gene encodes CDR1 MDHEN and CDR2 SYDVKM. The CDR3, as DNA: TGTGCCAGCAGTGATCGGACCTTTGGGGAGAATCAGCCCCAGCATTTT. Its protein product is CASSDRTFGENQPQHF.

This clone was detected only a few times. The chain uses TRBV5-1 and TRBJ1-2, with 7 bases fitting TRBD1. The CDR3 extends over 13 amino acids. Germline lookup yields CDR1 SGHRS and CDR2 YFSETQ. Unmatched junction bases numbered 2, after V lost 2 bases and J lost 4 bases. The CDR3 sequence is CASSFTGAYGYTF. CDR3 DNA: TGCGCCAGCAGCTTTACAGGGGCCTATGGCTACACCTTC.

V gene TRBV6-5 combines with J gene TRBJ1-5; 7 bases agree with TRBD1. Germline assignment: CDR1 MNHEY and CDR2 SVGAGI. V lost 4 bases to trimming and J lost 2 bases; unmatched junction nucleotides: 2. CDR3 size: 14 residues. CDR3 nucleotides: TGTGCCAGCAGTTCCGGACAGGGCAATCAGCCCCAGCATTTT. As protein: CASSSGQGNQPQHF.

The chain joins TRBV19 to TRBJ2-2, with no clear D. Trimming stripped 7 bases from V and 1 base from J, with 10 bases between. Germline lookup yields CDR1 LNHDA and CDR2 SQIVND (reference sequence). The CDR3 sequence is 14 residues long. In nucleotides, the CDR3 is TGTGCCAGTAAGGACCACTGGAACACCGGGGAGCTGTTTTTT. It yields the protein CASKDHWNTGELFF.

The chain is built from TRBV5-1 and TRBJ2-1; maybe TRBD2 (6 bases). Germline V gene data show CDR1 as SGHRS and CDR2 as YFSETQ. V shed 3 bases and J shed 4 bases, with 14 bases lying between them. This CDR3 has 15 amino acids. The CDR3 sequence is CASSSGLTDYNEQFF. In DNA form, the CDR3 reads TGCGCCAGCAGCTCGGGACTTACGGATTACAATGAGCAGTTCTTC.

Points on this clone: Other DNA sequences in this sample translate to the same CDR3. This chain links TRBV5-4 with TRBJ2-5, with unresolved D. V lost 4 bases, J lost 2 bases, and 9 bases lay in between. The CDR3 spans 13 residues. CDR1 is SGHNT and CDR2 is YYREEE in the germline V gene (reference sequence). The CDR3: CASSLVLQETQYF. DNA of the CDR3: TGTGCCAGCAGCCTCGTCCTACAAGAGACCCAGTACTTC. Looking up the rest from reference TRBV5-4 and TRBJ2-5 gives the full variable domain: ETGVTQSPTHLIKTRGQQVTLRCSSQSGHNTVSWYQQALGQGPQFIFQYYREEENGRGNFPPRFSGLQFPNYSSELNVNALELDDSALYLCASSLVLQETQYFGPGTRLLVL.

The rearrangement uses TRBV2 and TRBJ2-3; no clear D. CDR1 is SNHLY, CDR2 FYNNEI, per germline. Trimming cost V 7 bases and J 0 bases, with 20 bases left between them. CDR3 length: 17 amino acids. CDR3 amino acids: CASTTTRRPSSTDTQYF. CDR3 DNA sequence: TGTGCCAGCACCACCACCCGGCGGCCCTCGAGCACAGATACGCAGTATTTT.

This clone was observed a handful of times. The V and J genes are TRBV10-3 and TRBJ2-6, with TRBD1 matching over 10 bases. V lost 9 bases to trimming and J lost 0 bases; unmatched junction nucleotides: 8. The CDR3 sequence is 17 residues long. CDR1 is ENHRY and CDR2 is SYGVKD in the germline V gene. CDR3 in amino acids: CAMREGQGGSGANVLTF. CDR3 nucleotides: TGTGCCATGAGGGAAGGACAGGGGGGCTCTGGGGCCAACGTCCTGACTTTC.

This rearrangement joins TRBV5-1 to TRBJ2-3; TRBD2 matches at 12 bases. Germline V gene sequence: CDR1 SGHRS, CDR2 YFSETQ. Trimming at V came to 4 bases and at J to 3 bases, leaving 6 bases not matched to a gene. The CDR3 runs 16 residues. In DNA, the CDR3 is TGCGCCAGCAGCCCCCCCGGGACTAGCGGGACAGATACGCAGTATTTT. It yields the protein CASSPPGTSGTDTQYF.

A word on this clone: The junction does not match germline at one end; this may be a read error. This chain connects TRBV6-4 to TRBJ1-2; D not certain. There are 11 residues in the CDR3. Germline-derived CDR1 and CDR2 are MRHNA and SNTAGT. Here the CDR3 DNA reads TGTGCCAGCAGTGATGGTAGGGCCCTACACTTC. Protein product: CASSDGRALHF.

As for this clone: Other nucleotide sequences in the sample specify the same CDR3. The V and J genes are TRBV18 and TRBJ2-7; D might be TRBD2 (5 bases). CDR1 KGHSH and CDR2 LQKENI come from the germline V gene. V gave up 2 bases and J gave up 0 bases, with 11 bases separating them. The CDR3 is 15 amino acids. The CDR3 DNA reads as TGTGCCAGCTCACCAGGAGCCGCGGGCTCCTACGAGCAGTACTTC. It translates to CASSPGAAGSYEQYF.

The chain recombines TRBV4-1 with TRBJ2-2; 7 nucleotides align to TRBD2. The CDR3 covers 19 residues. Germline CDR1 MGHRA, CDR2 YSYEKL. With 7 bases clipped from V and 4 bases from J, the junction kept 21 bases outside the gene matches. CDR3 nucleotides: TGCGCCAGCACCCCCCGGGGTAGCGGGTTTCCGCGTGGCACCGGGGAGCTGTTTTTT. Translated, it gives CASTPRGSGFPRGTGELFF.

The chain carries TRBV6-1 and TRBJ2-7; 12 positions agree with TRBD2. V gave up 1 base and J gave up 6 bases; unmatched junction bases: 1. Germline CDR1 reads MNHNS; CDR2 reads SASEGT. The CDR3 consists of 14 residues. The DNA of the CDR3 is TGTGCCAGCAGTGAAGGACTAGCGGGAGCCGAGCAGTACTTC. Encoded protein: CASSEGLAGAEQYF.

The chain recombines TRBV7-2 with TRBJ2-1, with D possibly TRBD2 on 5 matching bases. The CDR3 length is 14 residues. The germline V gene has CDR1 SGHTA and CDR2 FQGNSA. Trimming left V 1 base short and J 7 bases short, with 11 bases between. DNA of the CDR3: TGTGCCAGCAGCTTAGACCCAGCGGTGAATGAGCAGTTCTTC. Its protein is CASSLDPAVNEQFF.